Below are 30 T cell receptor beta chains sequenced from a single sample in a study of blood T cell repertoires in COVID-19. Assay: immunoSEQ multiplex PCR; the TCRdb copy retains only in-frame clones and omits some. The sample lists under 45,000 clones, more than 70% occurring once. Sequencing was performed on peripheral blood. The source of these receptors is a man aged 55-75 years with acute or convalescent COVID-19.

The rearrangement uses TRBV3-1 (or the pseudogene TRBV3-2) and TRBJ2-1, with 13 bases fitting TRBD2. This CDR3 has 17 residues. J lost 2 bases, V lost 4 bases, and 5 bases had no gene match. Germline V gene lookup returns CDR1 LGHDT and CDR2 YNNKEL (reference sequence). The CDR3 protein is CASSPRTSGRPYNEQFF. The CDR3 bases are TGTGCCAGCAGCCCTCGGACTAGCGGGAGACCCTACAATGAGCAGTTCTTC.

The gene calls are TRBV7-2 and TRBJ2-7; the match to TRBD2 covers 8 bases. The J segment lost 2 bases and the V segment lost 2 bases, leaving 2 bases of the junction unmatched. The CDR3 totals 14 residues. Germline V gene sequence: CDR1 SGHTA, CDR2 FQGNSA. The CDR3 here is CASSLSAGAYEQYF. The CDR3 DNA is TGTGCCAGCAGCTTATCAGCGGGAGCCTACGAGCAGTACTTC.

The chain uses TRBV5-1 and TRBJ1-6; no firm D call. This CDR3 has 19 residues. The germline V gene encodes CDR1 SGHRS and CDR2 YFSETQ. Trimming removed 1 base from V and 6 bases from J, with 23 bases in between. The CDR3 spells CASSLMPPGRATLNSPLHF. The CDR3 DNA reads TGCGCCAGCAGCTTGATGCCCCCCGGGCGGGCTACTCTTAATTCACCCCTCCACTTT.

V and J are TRBV2 and TRBJ2-1, with 16 bases lining up with TRBD2. Germline V lookup: CDR1 SNHLY, CDR2 FYNNEI. This CDR3 contains 15 residues. With V trimmed by 4 bases and J by 16 bases, 10 bases remained unmatched. The CDR3 coding sequence is TGTGCCAGCAGTGGGGGACTAGCGGGAGGGCCATGGTCATTCTTC. This gives the protein CASSGGLAGGPWSFF.

As DNA, the CDR3 is TGTGCCAGCAGCTTAGGGCCCCGGGACACCATATATTTT. Amino acid sequence: CASSLGPRDTIYF. The rearrangement uses TRBV11-2 and TRBJ1-3; D is undetermined. CDR3 length: 13 amino acids. The V gene lost 1 base and the J gene lost 8 bases, with 9 bases spanning the gap. CDR1 and CDR2 (germline): SGHAT, FQNNGV.

V is TRBV28 and J is TRBJ2-4; 8 positions match TRBD1. After removal of 6 bases from V and 6 bases from J, the junction contained 4 bases not matched to a gene. CDR1 and CDR2 from the germline V gene are MDHEN and SYDVKM. The CDR3 spans 13 residues. The CDR3 is CASSTGTGNIQYF. The CDR3 bases are TGTGCCAGCAGCACAGGGACAGGAAACATTCAGTACTTC. Supplemented by reference TRBV28 and TRBJ2-4, the full variable domain reads DVKVTQSSRYLVKRTGEKVFLECVQDMDHENMFWYRQDPGLGLRLIYFSYDVKMKEKGDIPEGYSVSREKKERFSLILESASTNQTSMYLCASSTGTGNIQYFGAGTRLSVL.

This clone has just a few counts. The chain has TRBV9 and TRBJ2-2, with D possibly TRBD1 on 6 matching bases. Germline V lookup: CDR1 SGDLS, CDR2 YYNGEE. This CDR3 is built from 16 residues. V was shortened by 2 bases and J by 1 base, with 12 bases between the two germline ends. CDR3 sequence reads: CASSVTQGRNTGELFF. In DNA form, the CDR3 reads TGTGCCAGCAGCGTTACGCAGGGGAGGAACACCGGGGAGCTGTTTTTT.

The CDR3, as DNA: TGTGCCAGCAGCCTTGGACAGAATGATCAGCCCCAGCATTTT. Protein product: CASSLGQNDQPQHF. J is TRBJ1-5 and V is TRBV3-1 (or the pseudogene TRBV3-2); maybe TRBD1 (6 bases). Trimming pared 4 bases from V and 5 bases from J, leaving 12 bases between. This CDR3 contains 14 residues. Germline-derived CDR1 and CDR2 are LGHDT and YNNKEL (reference sequence).

This chain joins TRBV6-5 and TRBJ1-5; maybe TRBD1 (5 bases). The germline CDR1 and CDR2 sequences are MNHEY and SVGAGI. The CDR3 length is 14 residues. The V end lost 7 bases, the J end lost 3 bases, and 13 bases lay between the germline ends. CDR3 region: CASTSRQFNQPQHF. In DNA form, the CDR3 reads TGTGCCAGCACCTCGAGACAGTTCAATCAGCCCCAGCATTTT.

This sequence joins TRBV10-3 and TRBJ1-1; maybe TRBD1 (5 bases). Germline CDR1 and CDR2: ENHRY and SYGVKD. The CDR3 has 15 amino acids. Deletions cut 4 bases from V and 4 bases from J, with 16 bases between. CDR3 protein: CAISGGGGQGTEAFF. CDR3 DNA sequence: TGTGCCATCAGTGGTGGGGGAGGGCAGGGCACTGAAGCTTTCTTT.

The chain carries TRBV9 and TRBJ2-1; D possibly corresponds to TRBD2 (5 bases). Germline CDR1 and CDR2: SGDLS and YYNGEE. With 0 bases removed from V and 4 bases from J, the gap between germline ends came to 11 bases. This CDR3 region has 15 residues. CDR3 amino acids: CASSVETGSYNEQFF. The CDR3 DNA sequence: TGTGCCAGCAGCGTAGAAACGGGATCTTACAATGAGCAGTTCTTC.

The CDR3 here is CASSFRAPGVYGYTF. The CDR3 nucleotides are TGTGCCAGCAGTTTTAGGGCTCCGGGGGTTTATGGCTACACCTTC. This sequence joins TRBV27 and TRBJ1-2; TRBD1 might be the D (5 bases). The V gene's germline CDR1 is MNHEY and CDR2 SMNVEV (reference sequence). The CDR3 has 15 amino acids. Trimming took 3 bases from V and 5 from J, leaving 16 bases between them.

The V call is TRBV29-1, the J call TRBJ2-5; TRBD2 agrees at 9 bases. CDR1 and CDR2 from the germline V gene are SQVTM and ANQGSEA. The J segment lost 5 bases and the V segment lost 7 bases, leaving 14 bases of the junction unmatched. There are 15 residues in the CDR3. The CDR3 sequence: CSAPGLAVSGETQYF. In DNA, the CDR3 is TGCAGCGCTCCGGGACTAGCAGTGAGTGGTGAGACCCAGTACTTC.

The V and J genes are TRBV6-5 and TRBJ2-4; 7 nucleotides align to TRBD1. Trimming removed 8 bases from V and 1 base from J; junction bases left unmatched: 5. Germline V CDR1 and CDR2: MNHEY, SVGAGI. The CDR3 runs to 14 residues. CDR3 sequence: CASHKQGAKNIQYF. Here the CDR3 DNA reads TGTGCCAGCCATAAACAGGGGGCCAAAAACATTCAGTACTTC.

This clone appeared a single time. The CDR3 bases are TGTGCCAGCAGTTACCCTGCGACAGGGGATGGCTGCCAGTACTTC. It codes for CASSYPATGDGCQYF. The rearrangement uses TRBV6-5 and TRBJ2-5; 8 nucleotides align to TRBD1. The J segment lost 10 bases and the V segment lost 2 bases, leaving 12 bases of the junction unmatched. This CDR3 contains 15 residues. Germline CDR1 MNHEY, CDR2 SVGAGI.

The genes are TRBV5-1 and TRBJ2-7; D unclear. With 2 bases removed from V and 5 bases from J, the gap between germline ends came to 17 bases. CDR1 is SGHRS and CDR2 is YFSETQ in the germline V gene. The CDR3 runs to 15 residues. CDR3 in DNA: TGCGCCAGCAGCTTTCAAGATGGCAGGTTTGACGAGCAGTACTTC. Translating gives CASSFQDGRFDEQYF.

This sequence joins TRBV18 and TRBJ1-1; 9 nucleotides match TRBD1. From germline, CDR1 is KGHSH and CDR2 LQKENI. The ends lost 6 bases at V and 7 bases at J; junction bases unmatched: 12. This CDR3 spans 15 amino acids. CDR3 residues: CASSPGQGSSGEAFF. For the CDR3, the DNA is TGTGCCAGCTCCCCTGGACAGGGGAGTTCAGGTGAAGCTTTCTTT.

The rearrangement joins TRBV28 to TRBJ1-1; no reliable D call. The V and J ends lost 4 bases and 11 bases respectively, with 14 bases between them. Germline V lookup: CDR1 MDHEN, CDR2 SYDVKM. The length of the CDR3 is 12 residues. The CDR3: CASSYGESEAFF. Written as DNA, the CDR3 is TGTGCCAGCAGTTATGGGGAGTCGGAGGCTTTCTTT. Full variable domain (outside the CDR3, taken from reference TRBV28 and TRBJ1-1): DVKVTQSSRYLVKRTGEKVFLECVQDMDHENMFWYRQDPGLGLRLIYFSYDVKMKEKGDIPEGYSVSREKKERFSLILESASTNQTSMYLCASSYGESEAFFGQGTRLTVV.

The gene calls are TRBV29-1 and TRBJ2-1, with D perhaps TRBD1 (6 bases). V was cut by 4 bases and J by 5 bases, with 18 bases left in between. Germline V lookup: CDR1 SQVTM, CDR2 ANQGSEA. This CDR3 spans 15 amino acids. CDR3: CSVVRSQWGHNEQFF. CDR3 coding DNA: TGCAGCGTTGTGAGGTCCCAGTGGGGGCACAATGAGCAGTTCTTC.

The chain recombines TRBV19 with TRBJ2-7; TRBD1 aligns across 8 bases. The CDR3 contains 16 residues. Germline V gene data show CDR1 as LNHDA and CDR2 as SQIVND (reference sequence). V was clipped by 3 bases and J by 3 bases; unmatched bases: 10. The CDR3 nucleotides are TGTGCCAGTAGTATTTCTCATGGGACAGGTTTCTACGAGCAGTACTTC. Translation gives CASSISHGTGFYEQYF.

This chain connects TRBV11-3 to TRBJ1-1; D may be TRBD1 (6 bases). Germline V gene sequence: CDR1 SGHNT, CDR2 YENEEA. The CDR3 totals 17 residues. Trimming took off 5 bases at V and 0 bases at J, with 19 bases between the two ends. The CDR3 loop reads CASSLGGQALVNTEAFF. The CDR3 DNA sequence: TGTGCCAGCAGCCTCGGGGGGCAGGCGCTAGTGAACACTGAAGCTTTCTTT.

J is TRBJ2-2 and V is TRBV24-1; TRBD1 aligns across 10 bases. The length of the CDR3 is 19 residues. The ends lost 3 bases at V and 0 bases at J; junction bases unmatched: 9. Germline loops: CDR1 KGHDR, CDR2 SFDVKD. The CDR3 loop reads CATSDRLRDRGSNTGELFF. CDR3 nucleotides: TGTGCCACCAGTGATCGCCTCCGGGACAGGGGTTCGAACACCGGGGAGCTGTTTTTT.

The V call is TRBV5-6, the J call TRBJ2-5; a possible D gene is TRBD2 (6 bases). The V and J ends lost 0 bases and 2 bases respectively, with 8 bases between them. Looked up from germline, CDR1 is SGHDT and CDR2 is YYEEEE. CDR3 length equals 14 residues. The CDR3 reads CASSLVTSQETQYF. DNA for the CDR3: TGTGCCAGCAGCTTGGTGACTAGTCAAGAGACCCAGTACTTC.

The CDR3, as DNA: TGTGCCAGCAGTCCGGGGAGCACTGAAGCTTTCTTT. Its protein is CASSPGSTEAFF. This chain links TRBV6-5 with TRBJ1-1, with D unresolved. V was pared by 5 bases and J by 4 bases, with 8 bases between. Germline-derived CDR1 and CDR2 are MNHEY and SVGAGI. The CDR3 contains 12 residues.

The gene calls are TRBV30 and TRBJ1-4, with D uncertain. Trimming pared 4 bases from V and 5 bases from J, leaving 14 bases between. The CDR3 runs 14 residues. From germline, CDR1 is GTSNPN and CDR2 SVGIG (reference sequence). CDR3 region: CAWISPGWNEKLFF. DNA of the CDR3: TGTGCCTGGATCTCACCGGGATGGAATGAAAAACTGTTTTTT.

V gene TRBV11-2 combines with J gene TRBJ2-7; 7 nucleotides line up with TRBD1. Germline V CDR1 and CDR2: SGHAT, FQNNGV. V gave up 2 bases and J gave up 2 bases; unmatched junction bases: 9. This CDR3 contains 16 residues. The CDR3 DNA reads TGTGCCAGCAGCTTACCGTGGGACAGATCCACCTACGAGCAGTACTTC. It yields the protein CASSLPWDRSTYEQYF.

The V gene is TRBV5-1, the J gene TRBJ2-7; 8 bases are a match to TRBD1. V lost 4 bases, J lost 2 bases, and 8 bases stayed unmatched. The germline CDR1 and CDR2 sequences are SGHRS and YFSETQ. There are 15 residues in the CDR3. For the CDR3, the DNA is TGCGCCAGCAGCATCGGACAGGGAAGTCCCTACGAGCAGTACTTC. Its translation is CASSIGQGSPYEQYF. Full variable domain (rest looked up from reference TRBV5-1 and TRBJ2-7): KAGVTQTPRYLIKTRGQQVTLSCSPISGHRSVSWYQQTPGQGLQFLFEYFSETQRNKGNFPGRFSGRQFSNSRSEMNVSTLELGDSALYLCASSIGQGSPYEQYFGPGTRLTVT.

The table lists this clone with a count of one. The chain carries TRBV6-5 and TRBJ2-4; 8 bases match TRBD1. J gave up 5 bases and V 6 bases, and 3 bases lay outside the gene matches. Germline loops: CDR1 MNHEY, CDR2 SVGAGI. The CDR3 consists of 13 residues. The CDR3 DNA sequence: TGTGCCAGCAGCTTGGGACAGGAAAACATTCAGTACTTC. This translates into CASSLGQENIQYF.

The CDR3 loop reads CASSLVTSTGELFF. In DNA, the CDR3 is TGTGCCAGCAGCTTAGTTACTAGCACCGGGGAGCTGTTTTTT. The chain joins TRBV7-2 to TRBJ2-2, with D possibly matching TRBD2 (5 bases). Germline CDR1 is SGHTA and CDR2 is FQGNSA. The CDR3 is 14 amino acids. The ends were cut back, 1 base at V and 4 bases at J, with 7 bases in the middle.

This clone was seen only once. The gene calls are TRBV3-1 (or the pseudogene TRBV3-2) and TRBJ2-1; 8 nucleotides align to TRBD1. Looked up from germline, CDR1 is LGHDT and CDR2 is YNNKEL (reference sequence). The CDR3 extends over 14 amino acids. V shed 4 bases, J shed 5 bases, and the junction held 4 bases outside the gene matches. The chain's CDR3 is CASSRQGFDNEQFF. The CDR3 DNA sequence: TGTGCCAGCAGCCGACAGGGGTTTGACAATGAGCAGTTCTTC.